This T cell receptor beta chain was recovered during a study of blood T cells in healthy people across ages. Study conclusions and caveats: PBMCs were not sorted, which prevented a conclusive comparison of naive versus antigen-experienced cells. It was held that diversity estimates obtained from one million T cells represented underestimates.

Concerning this clonotype: What it recognizes is unknown.

PCR was performed a second time for about 7 to 12 cycles using a sample-barcoded 5' primer and a J-beta primer mix. TCRdb passed the 5' RACE reads through MiXCR, listing each CDR3 protein once. The sample lists some 760,000 distinct CDR3 sequences; 25% were seen once. The CDR3 totals 13 residues. Trimming stripped 0 bases from V and 7 bases from J, with 7 bases between. Germline V gives CDR1 SGHAT, CDR2 FQNNGV. The same data also went into a second study, on T cells of mothers and their children. That source adds: Primer M1S, used in the second PCR, introduced sample barcodes and 2-4 random nucleotides. Sequencing got over 9.5 million TCR beta CDR3 reads from each mother and roughly 2.7 million from each child.

The sequenced material came from blood. The source is a boy between 5 and 17 years old in good health. This chain joins TRBV11-2 and TRBJ2-1, with D possibly matching TRBD2 (5 bases). The DNA of the CDR3 is TGTGCCAGCAGCTTAGAGTCGGGGAATGAGCAGTTCTTC. Amino acid sequence: CASSLESGNEQFF.